This T cell receptor beta chain emerged from a study of vaccination and CD4 T cells after COVID-19. The wider study: Cultures designated as controls were supplied with a CEFX pool, an HIV-1 Nef pool, or no peptide.

The treatment was: approximately 10-day PBMC culture with coronavirus spike peptide pools or control peptides (ViraFEST assay). As concerns this clonotype: Its antigen is unknown.

Germline V gives CDR1 MNHNS, CDR2 SASEGT. The CDR3 loop spans 13 amino acids. With 0 bases removed from V and 5 bases from J, the gap between germline ends came to 7 bases. Oncomine TCR Beta short-read sequencing was applied to DNA from cultured CD4+ T cells. TCRdb fed the PCR reads into MiXCR, producing one record per CDR3 protein. This sample yields approximately 15,000 distinct CDR3 sequences, of which about 31% are seen a single time; less than 25% belongs to the top ten. Sequencing was performed on cultured CD4+ T cells from blood. The V gene is TRBV6-1, the J gene TRBJ2-5; D remains ambiguous. This clonotype was obtained from a human donor with COVID-19. The CDR3 here is CASSEAARETQYF. CDR3 DNA sequence: TGTGCCAGCAGTGAAGCCGCGCGGGAGACCCAGTACTTC.